This T cell receptor (beta chain) was sequenced in a study of neurological immune-mediated disorders. TCRdb re-called the 5' RACE reads with MiXCR, one entry per CDR3 protein. The table has roughly 47,000 distinct CDR3 sequences, 3.5% to 5.5% seen once. The CDR3 totals 15 residues. CDR1 DFQATT and CDR2 SNEGSKA come from the germline V gene (reference sequence). The germline V and J ends were trimmed by 6 bases and 4 bases, with 21 bases remaining between them. Many counts were recorded for this clonotype. The antigen remains unidentified. Study results and caveats: Grouping of repertoires by phylogeny put those of 18 of 34 multiple sclerosis patients into a single related-CDR3 cluster, a possible signature.

V usage is TRBV20-1 and J usage is TRBJ1-2, with unresolved D. This clonotype originated in a woman in her sixties or seventies with multiple sclerosis. The sample comprised PBMCs. CDR3: CSATGQDRRSYGYTF. The CDR3 DNA reads as TGCAGTGCCACCGGGCAAGATAGACGTAGCTATGGCTACACCTTC.